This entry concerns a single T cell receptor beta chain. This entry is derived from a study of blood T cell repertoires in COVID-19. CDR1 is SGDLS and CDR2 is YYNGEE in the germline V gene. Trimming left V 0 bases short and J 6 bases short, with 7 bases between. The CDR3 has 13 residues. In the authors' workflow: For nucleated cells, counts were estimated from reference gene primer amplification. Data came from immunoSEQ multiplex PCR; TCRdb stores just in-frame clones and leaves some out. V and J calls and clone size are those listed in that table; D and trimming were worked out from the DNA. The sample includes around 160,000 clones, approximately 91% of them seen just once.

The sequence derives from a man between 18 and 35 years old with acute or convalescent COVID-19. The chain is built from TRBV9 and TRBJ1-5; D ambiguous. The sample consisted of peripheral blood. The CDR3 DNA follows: TGTGCCAGCAGCGTAGACTCGGGTCAGCCCCAGCATTTT. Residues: CASSVDSGQPQHF.